A single sample gave rise to the 3 T cell receptor beta chains below, sequenced in a study of tumor-infiltrating lymphocytes in primary liver carcinoma (dated by TCRdb to about 2017). The sequencer was an Illumina HiSeq 2500. Using a constant-region primer and ProtoScript II reverse transcriptase, TCRbeta-specific cDNA was reverse-transcribed from approximately 0.55 ug total RNA. TCRbeta libraries were built with three nested multiplex PCR rounds, a slightly modified ARM-PCR procedure. The first two PCR rounds used multiplex TRBV1-TRBV30 forward primers with a Cbeta reverse primer, each for about 10 cycles. The public reads were reprocessed in TCRdb via fastp at Q25 and MiXCR, keeping in-frame beta chains. Records with the same CDR3 protein are collapsed into one entry carrying the most frequent genes and DNA. The sample table contains about 200,000 distinct CDR3 sequences; only one count was recorded for approximately 65% of them. Of the sample, about 7.1% falls within the top ten clones.

TRIzol reagent was used to extract blood RNA from unsorted whole blood, while the DNeasy Blood & Tissue kit provided the germline DNA. Source material: peripheral blood. Receptors were obtained from a woman aged 55-69 years with primary liver carcinoma and hepatitis B virus infection.

The chain has TRBV5-4 and TRBJ2-5, with TRBD2 identical over 14 bases. Germline lookup yields CDR1 SGHNT and CDR2 YYREEE (reference sequence). V lost 4 bases and J lost 0; bases outside the gene matches: 5. The CDR3 has 17 residues. This CDR3 reads CASSVGTSGSHQETQYF. CDR3 coding DNA: TGTGCCAGCAGCGTCGGGACTAGCGGGAGTCACCAAGAGACCCAGTACTTC.

For this clonotype: The missing conserved phenylalanine or tryptophan at the end of this CDR3 makes a read error likely. The chain uses TRBV28 and TRBJ1-5; D remains unclear. This CDR3 is 14 amino acids long. Per germline, CDR1 MDHEN and CDR2 SYDVKM. V was shortened by 1 base and J by 3 bases, with 7 bases between the two germline ends. The CDR3 loop reads CASSLSSSNQPQHI. CDR3 DNA sequence: TGTGCCAGCAGTTTATCCAGTTCCAATCAGCCCCAGCATATT.

The rearrangement links TRBV5-1 to TRBJ2-3; the D gene is possibly TRBD1 (6 bases). This CDR3 is 15 amino acids long. The V end was cut by 4 bases, the J end by 5 bases, with 17 bases between. The germline V gene encodes CDR1 SGHRS and CDR2 YFSETQ. CDR3 residues: CASSKGQQFQDTQYF. CDR3 nucleotides: TGCGCCAGCAGCAAAGGACAGCAGTTCCAAGATACGCAGTATTTT.